This TCR beta chain originates from a study of blood T cell repertoires in COVID-19. Study context: Whether acute or convalescent, the COVID-19 samples came from the United States, Italy and Spain. From T cells, B-cell-depleted T cells, or PBMCs came the material, which was cDNA or gDNA.

J lost 3 bases, V lost 6 bases, and 4 bases had no gene match. The CDR3 runs to 13 residues. The germline V gene encodes CDR1 SGHNT and CDR2 YYREEE (reference sequence). Authors' data handling: How many nucleated cells were present was estimated from reference gene primer amplification. Method: immunoSEQ multiplex PCR; TCRdb's copy keeps in-frame clones and lacks some. That table supplies the V and J calls and clone size; D and trimming were determined from the DNA. In the table there are around 82,000 clones, 70% to 90% of which are singletons. Followed over time, Seattle patients had been enrolled while infection was active.

The chain uses TRBV5-4 and TRBJ2-5; TRBD1 agrees at 8 bases. The source of this sequence is a man aged 50 or older with COVID-19, enrolled during active disease. The sequenced sample was peripheral blood. CDR3: CASTLGQEETQYF. CDR3 nucleotide sequence: TGTGCCAGCACCCTGGGACAGGAAGAGACCCAGTACTTC.